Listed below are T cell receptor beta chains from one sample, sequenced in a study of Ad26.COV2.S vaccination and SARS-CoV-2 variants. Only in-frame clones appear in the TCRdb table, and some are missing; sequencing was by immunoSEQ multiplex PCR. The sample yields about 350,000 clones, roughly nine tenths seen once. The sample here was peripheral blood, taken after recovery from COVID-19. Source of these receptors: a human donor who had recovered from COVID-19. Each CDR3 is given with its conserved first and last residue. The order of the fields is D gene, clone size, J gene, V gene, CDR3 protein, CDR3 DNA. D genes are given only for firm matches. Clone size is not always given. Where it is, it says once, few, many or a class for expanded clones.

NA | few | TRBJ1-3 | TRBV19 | CASWGTRSGNTIYF | TGTGCCAGTTGGGGCACCCGCTCTGGAAACACCATATATTTT
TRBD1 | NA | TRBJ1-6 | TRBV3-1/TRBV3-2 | CASSQGQGVNSPLHF | TGTGCCAGCAGCCAGGGACAGGGGGTAAATTCACCCCTCCACTTT
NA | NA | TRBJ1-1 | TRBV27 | CASSWGIGDGTEAFF | TGTGCCAGCAGTTGGGGCATCGGGGATGGCACTGAAGCTTTCTTT
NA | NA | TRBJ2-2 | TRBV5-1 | CASSSPGGYTGELFF | TGCGCCAGCAGCTCGCCAGGGGGGTACACCGGGGAGCTGTTTTTT
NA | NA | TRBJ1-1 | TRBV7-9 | CASSMNLNTEAFF | TGTGCCAGCAGCATGAATCTGAACACTGAAGCTTTCTTT
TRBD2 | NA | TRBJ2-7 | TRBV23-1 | CASRGGTKIYEQYF | TGCGCCAGCAGGGGGGGGACGAAAATTTACGAGCAGTACTTC
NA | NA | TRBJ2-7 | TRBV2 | CASSEMGTLNSYEQYF | TGTGCCAGCAGTGAAATGGGGACACTTAACTCCTACGAGCAGTACTTC
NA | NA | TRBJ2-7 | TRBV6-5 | CASSPRDSSYEQYF | TGTGCCAGCAGTCCACGCGACAGCTCCTACGAGCAGTACTTC
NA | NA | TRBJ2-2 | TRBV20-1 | CPLPGELFF | TGCCCCCTCCCCGGGGAGCTGTTTTTT
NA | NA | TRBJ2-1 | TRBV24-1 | CATSDLSGDNEQFF | TGTGCCACCAGTGATCTTAGCGGCGACAATGAGCAGTTCTTC
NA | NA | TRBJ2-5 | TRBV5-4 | CASSQPGLFQETQYF | TGTGCCAGCAGCCAACCCGGGTTATTCCAAGAGACCCAGTACTTC
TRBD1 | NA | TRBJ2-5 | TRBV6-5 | CASSRGTGGETQYF | TGTGCCAGCAGCCGAGGGACAGGGGGAGAGACCCAGTACTTC
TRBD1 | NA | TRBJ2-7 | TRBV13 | CASRQIGTGVRNSPYEQYF | TGTGCCAGCAGGCAGATAGGGACAGGGGTTAGGAATTCGCCCTACGAGCAGTACTTC
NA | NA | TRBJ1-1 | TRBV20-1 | CSMLGAAEAFF | TGCTCCATGCTCGGGGCAGCCGAAGCTTTCTTT
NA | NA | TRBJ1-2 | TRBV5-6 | CASSWTGDLDYGYTF | TGTGCCAGCAGCTGGACGGGGGATCTGGACTATGGCTACACCTTC
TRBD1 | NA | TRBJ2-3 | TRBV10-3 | CAIRMGQGAHTQYF | TGTGCCATCAGAATGGGACAGGGGGCGCATACGCAGTATTTT
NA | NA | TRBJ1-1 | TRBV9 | CASSVTTGSNTEAFF | TGTGCCAGCAGCGTGACGACAGGTTCGAACACTGAAGCTTTCTTT
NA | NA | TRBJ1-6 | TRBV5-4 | CASSPDSSYNSPLHF | TGTGCCAGCAGTCCAGATAGCTCCTATAATTCACCCCTCCACTTT
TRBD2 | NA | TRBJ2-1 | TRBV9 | CASSTYGGWSYNEQFF | TGTGCCAGCAGTACCTACGGGGGGTGGTCCTACAATGAGCAGTTCTTC
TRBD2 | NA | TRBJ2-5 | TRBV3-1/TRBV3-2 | CASSQGARGGRITYQETQYF | TGTGCCAGCAGCCAAGGAGCACGGGGGGGAAGGATAACGTACCAAGAGACCCAGTACTTC
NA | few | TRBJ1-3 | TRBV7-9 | CASSSTSREVNTIYF | TGTGCCAGCAGCTCAACCTCCCGGGAGGTGAACACCATATATTTT
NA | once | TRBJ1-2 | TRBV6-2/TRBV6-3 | CASSYDLQGGGYTF | TGTGCCAGCAGTTACGACTTACAGGGAGGTGGCTACACCTTC
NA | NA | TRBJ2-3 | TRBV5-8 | CASSMAGRADTQYF | TGTGCCAGCAGCATGGCTGGACGCGCAGATACGCAGTATTTT
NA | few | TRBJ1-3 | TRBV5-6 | CASSLMGSGNTIYF | TGTGCCAGCAGCTTGATGGGGTCTGGAAACACCATATATTTT